Listed here are 24 T cell receptor beta chains from one sample, sequenced in a study of PD-1 blockade in classical Hodgkin lymphoma (dated by TCRdb to about 2020). The library was produced with the immunoSEQ multiplex PCR assay. TCRdb provides this immuneACCESS table in a form limited to in-frame rearrangements. Some clones are lacking; in checked studies, under half of them reflect an unresolved V gene, and why the rest are absent is not known. The sample records about 64,000 clones, more than 80% of which are singletons. The top ten hold approximately 10% of the sample. This specimen's time point label, per the study, means: cycle 4 day 1 (C4D1), after 6 weeks of nivolumab. Every trial patient had relapsed after autologous stem cell transplantation, and cohorts A, B and C differed in prior brentuximab vedotin exposure. This sample comprised peripheral blood mononuclear cells (PBMCs), obtained before the fourth cycle of nivolumab. These receptors were collected from a human donor with classical Hodgkin lymphoma.

The genes are TRBV7-9 and TRBJ1-1; TRBD1 is a possible D gene (6 bases). The germline CDR1 and CDR2 sequences are SEHNR and FQNEAQ (reference sequence). The CDR3 sequence is 12 residues long. V dropped 1 base and J dropped 11 bases, with 11 bases sitting between them. The CDR3 protein is CASSLEGGDAFF. DNA for the CDR3: TGTGCCAGCAGCTTAGAAGGGGGGGACGCTTTCTTT.

V and J are TRBV6-1 and TRBJ1-2; tentatively, D is TRBD1 (5 bases). This CDR3 has 15 amino acids. Trimming took off 0 bases at V and 6 bases at J, with 14 bases between the two ends. CDR1 is MNHNS and CDR2 is SASEGT in the germline V gene. The CDR3 region has the DNA TGTGCCAGCAGTGAAGCGGGCCCACCAGGGAATGGCTACACCTTC. The encoded protein is CASSEAGPPGNGYTF.

The gene calls are TRBV4-1 and TRBJ1-5; no reliable D call. The germline V gene has CDR1 MGHRA and CDR2 YSYEKL. Between the trimmed V and J ends, which lost 0 bases and 0 bases, there was a span of 9 bases. This CDR3 has 16 amino acids. As DNA, the CDR3 is TGCGCCAGCAGCCAAGAAGAGACATATAGCAATCAGCCCCAGCATTTT. Protein sequence: CASSQEETYSNQPQHF.

The V gene is TRBV7-9, the J gene TRBJ2-7; D possibly matches TRBD1 or TRBD2 (6 bases each). The CDR3 contains 15 residues. V was shortened by 4 bases and J by 2 bases, with 15 bases between the two germline ends. Germline-derived CDR1 and CDR2 are SEHNR and FQNEAQ (reference sequence). The chain's CDR3 is CASSSARGEPYEQYF. The CDR3 bases are TGTGCCAGCAGCTCGGCAAGGGGGGAACCCTACGAGCAGTACTTC.

The chain is built from TRBV6-1 and TRBJ2-1; D unresolved. Per germline, CDR1 MNHNS and CDR2 SASEGT. The V and J ends lost 4 bases and 8 bases respectively, with 18 bases between them. The CDR3 consists of 15 residues. Here the CDR3 DNA reads TGTGCCAGCAGTGGGCGTATGGTCTCGCGCGATGAGCAGTTCTTC. It codes for CASSGRMVSRDEQFF.

The chain has TRBV6-5 and TRBJ2-7, with D perhaps matching TRBD1 (5 bases). The germline V and J ends were trimmed by 6 bases and 5 bases, with 17 bases remaining between them. The CDR3 runs 14 residues. From germline, CDR1 is MNHEY and CDR2 SVGAGI. As DNA, the CDR3 is TGTGCCAGCAGCGCCACCCGGACAAGGGACGAGCAGTACTTC. Translation gives CASSATRTRDEQYF.

This sequence joins TRBV5-8 and TRBJ1-5; D uncertain. CDR1 and CDR2 (germline): SGHTS, YDEGEE. The CDR3 is 14 residues long. Trimming removed 0 bases from V and 1 base from J, with 5 bases in between. For the CDR3, the DNA is TGTGCCAGCAGCTTGGGCGGCAGCAATCAGCCCCAGCATTTT. Amino acids: CASSLGGSNQPQHF.

This clone is classed as large. The chain is built from TRBV2 and TRBJ2-7; D ambiguous. Germline loops: CDR1 SNHLY, CDR2 FYNNEI. The CDR3 is 12 amino acids. V was clipped by 2 bases and J by 6 bases, with 8 bases between them. The CDR3 is CASSEWKPEQYF. The CDR3 DNA reads as TGTGCCAGCAGTGAATGGAAACCCGAGCAGTACTTC.

The chain recombines TRBV19 with TRBJ2-2; possible D gene TRBD2, 5 bases. CDR1 is LNHDA, CDR2 SQIVND, per germline (reference sequence). V was pared by 5 bases and J by 4 bases, with 20 bases between. The CDR3 covers 17 residues. The CDR3 is CASSRLPHITSTGELFF. CDR3 sequence (DNA): TGTGCCAGTAGTCGACTACCCCATATAACCAGCACCGGGGAGCTGTTTTTT.

The chain uses TRBV5-5 and TRBJ2-1; TRBD1 agrees at 12 bases. CDR1 and CDR2 (germline): SGHKS, YYEKEE (reference sequence). This CDR3 is built from 15 residues. Trimming removed 4 bases from V and 8 bases from J; junction bases left unmatched: 7. The CDR3, as DNA: TGTGCCAGCAGCCCGGGACAGGGGGCAATCGATGAGCAGTTCTTC. Residues: CASSPGQGAIDEQFF.

This chain joins TRBV14 and TRBJ2-7, with D maybe TRBD1 (6 bases). V was shortened by 4 bases and J by 3 bases, with 10 bases between the two germline ends. The CDR3 has 13 residues. Germline V gene data show CDR1 as SGHDN and CDR2 as FVKESK. CDR3 nucleotides: TGTGCCAGCAGCCTTCCAGGGGACTACGAGCAGTACTTC. Its translation: CASSLPGDYEQYF.

The chain links TRBV30 to TRBJ2-7; D is uncertain. Per the germline V gene, CDR1 is GTSNPN and CDR2 is SVGIG (reference sequence). The CDR3 consists of 10 residues. The germline V and J ends were trimmed by 3 bases and 6 bases, with 6 bases remaining between them. The CDR3 region has the DNA TGTGCCTGGAGGGACGGCGAGCAGTACTTC. Protein product: CAWRDGEQYF.

CDR3 in amino acids: CASTRVEFSKAFF. Here the CDR3 DNA reads TGTGCCAGCACCCGAGTGGAATTCAGCAAAGCTTTCTTT. The V gene is TRBV28, the J gene TRBJ1-1; no reliable D call. Germline V CDR1 and CDR2: MDHEN, SYDVKM. This CDR3 has 13 residues. Trimming pared 7 bases from V and 9 bases from J, leaving 18 bases between.

V gene TRBV10-1 combines with J gene TRBJ1-2; no definite D call. V dropped 4 bases and J dropped 4 bases, with 10 bases sitting between them. Germline V gene data show CDR1 as WNHNN and CDR2 as SYGVQD (reference sequence). This CDR3 comprises 13 residues. CDR3 nucleotides: TGCGCCAGCAGTGGCTCGGCTTCCTATGGCTACACCTTC. Its translation: CASSGSASYGYTF.

This chain links TRBV30 with TRBJ1-2; no clear D. Trimming stripped 1 base from V and 2 bases from J, with 14 bases between. The germline V gene has CDR1 GTSNPN and CDR2 SVGIG (reference sequence). The CDR3 contains 15 residues. The CDR3 DNA sequence: TGTGCCTGGAGTGGGGTGGACGGTAAAAACTATGGCTACACCTTC. Residues: CAWSGVDGKNYGYTF.

The chain carries TRBV5-6 and TRBJ1-1, with D tentatively TRBD1 (5 bases). The CDR3 covers 13 residues. Trimming left V 0 bases short and J 7 bases short, with 10 bases between. Germline V gene data show CDR1 as SGHDT and CDR2 as YYEEEE. The CDR3 region is CASSLAMGVEAFF. CDR3 coding DNA: TGTGCCAGCAGCTTGGCTATGGGGGTTGAAGCTTTCTTT.

This sequence joins TRBV13 and TRBJ2-1, with 10 bases that match TRBD2. J was trimmed by 5 bases and V by 1 base; bases with no gene match: 5. CDR1 is PRHDT and CDR2 is FYEKMQ in the germline V gene (reference sequence). This CDR3 is 16 amino acids long. CDR3 bases: TGTGCCAGCAGCTTAGTAGCGGGGGGAAGGAACAATGAGCAGTTCTTC. Protein sequence: CASSLVAGGRNNEQFF.

The V call is TRBV29-1, the J call TRBJ2-7; weak D call: TRBD2 (5 bases). The CDR3 runs to 15 residues. Germline CDR1 reads SQVTM; CDR2 reads ANQGSEA. V lost 4 bases to trimming and J lost 2 bases, with 18 bases between them. CDR3 sequence: CSVASVNRDPYEQYF. The DNA of the CDR3 is TGCAGCGTTGCATCCGTCAACCGGGATCCCTACGAGCAGTACTTC.

The chain joins TRBV14 to TRBJ2-3, with unresolved D. Germline V gene lookup returns CDR1 SGHDN and CDR2 FVKESK. V lost 6 bases and J lost 8, with 15 bases in between. There are 13 residues in the CDR3. The CDR3 DNA reads as TGTGCCAGCAGGCGAATGGGTAAGGCTACGCAGTATTTT. As protein: CASRRMGKATQYF.

This clone was seen more than once but under ten times. The V call is TRBV13, the J call TRBJ1-2; TRBD1 matches 8 bases. The CDR3 loop spans 15 amino acids. The J segment lost 4 bases and the V segment lost 6 bases, leaving 10 bases of the junction unmatched. Germline V lookup: CDR1 PRHDT, CDR2 FYEKMQ (reference sequence). The CDR3 loop reads CASSYTPGGFYGYTF. As DNA, the CDR3 is TGTGCCAGCAGTTACACTCCAGGGGGCTTCTATGGCTACACCTTC.

The chain uses TRBV18 and TRBJ1-1; 7 bases align to TRBD1. CDR1 is KGHSH and CDR2 is LQKENI in the germline V gene. With 1 base clipped from V and 7 bases from J, the junction kept 3 bases outside the gene matches. The length of the CDR3 is 13 residues. The CDR3 is CASSPLRQGEAFF. The CDR3, as DNA: TGTGCCAGCTCACCACTGAGACAGGGTGAAGCTTTCTTT.

CDR3 bases: TGTGCCAGTACCGAAAACAAACGTGAAAAACTGTTTTTT. Its translation: CASTENKREKLFF. The rearrangement uses TRBV19 and TRBJ1-4; no clear D. The CDR3 runs to 13 residues. Trimming removed 7 bases from V and 7 bases from J, with 13 bases in between. The V gene's germline CDR1 is LNHDA and CDR2 SQIVND (reference sequence).

This chain joins TRBV25-1 and TRBJ1-2, with D perhaps TRBD1 (6 bases). Trimming shortened V by 0 bases and J by 8 bases, and 16 bases separated the two germline ends. Germline lookup yields CDR1 MGHDK and CDR2 SYGVNS. This CDR3 spans 15 amino acids. The CDR3 loop is CASSEYLGTTTGYTF. The CDR3 DNA reads as TGTGCCAGCAGTGAATATTTGGGGACAACTACCGGCTACACCTTC.

The gene calls are TRBV6-6 and TRBJ1-1; D gene unclear. Germline V lookup: CDR1 MNHNY, CDR2 SVGAGI (reference sequence). Between the trimmed V and J ends, which lost 5 bases and 2 bases, there was a span of 15 bases. This CDR3 has 15 amino acids. The CDR3 region has the DNA TGTGCCAGCAGTACAACGTTGGGCCAAAACACTGAAGCTTTCTTT. It translates to CASSTTLGQNTEAFF.